The sequence of this TCR beta chain was determined in a study of post-analysis software for immune sequencing data. In the study overall: Relapsing-remitting, secondary progressive and progressive-relapsing courses of multiple sclerosis were included.

General study results and limits: Compared with controls, patients showed significantly lower normalized Chao1 diversity.

Concerning this clonotype: Its specificity is unknown.

Prepared libraries of TCR beta cDNA carried unique molecular identifiers. It was from about 0.98 to 11 million T cells that some 470,000 cDNA molecules came. Via MiXCR, TCRdb re-called the PCR reads, giving one row per CDR3 protein. The sample has some 800,000 distinct CDR3 sequences, more than 45% seen once; the top ten hold just under 5%. The clonotype originates from a girl aged 5 to 17 with multiple sclerosis. Sequencing was carried out using blood.

This CDR3 is CASSQTQTGPQPQHF. Here the CDR3 DNA reads TGTGCCAGCAGCCAAACCCAGACGGGGCCTCAGCCCCAGCATTTT. The chain has TRBV12-3 or TRBV12-4 and TRBJ1-5; perhaps TRBD1 as D (5 bases). V was clipped by 6 bases and J by 6 bases, with 18 bases between them. CDR3 size: 15 residues.